The entry below describes one TCR beta chain. This entry belongs to a study of T-cell reconstitution after alpha-beta-depleted transplantation in children. The CDR3 spans 16 residues. V shed 0 bases and J shed 4 bases, with 15 bases lying between them. The V gene's germline CDR1 is LGHNA and CDR2 YSLEER. The authors prepared the TCRbeta library with unique molecular identifiers. TCRdb reprocessed the PCR reads with MiXCR, giving one entry per CDR3 protein. The table records 210,000 or so distinct CDR3 sequences, approximately 10% of them present only once. The chain couples TRBV4-3 to TRBJ1-2; D may be TRBD1 (5 bases). This specimen was PBMCs from the stem cell graft donor, taken from the stem cell graft. The sequence derives from a human donor who donated a stem cell graft to a child with acute lymphoblastic leukemia. As DNA, the CDR3 is TGCGCCAGCAGCCAAGATGGCCCAGACAGTTCCTATGGCTACACCTTC. Its translation is CASSQDGPDSSYGYTF.